This entry describes one TCR beta chain. A sample-barcoded 5' primer and a J-beta primer mix were used in a second PCR of about 6 to 12 cycles. TCRdb analysed the 5' RACE reads with MiXCR anew, one entry per CDR3 protein. The sample holds fewer than 1,000,000 distinct CDR3 sequences, 44% seen once. This specimen comes from a study of blood T cells in healthy people across ages. Study context: The template switching approach captured approximately one barcoded beta molecule for every two T cells.

Trimming stripped 5 bases from V and 6 bases from J, with 17 bases between. The length of the CDR3 is 16 residues. The germline gives CDR1 SEHNR, CDR2 FQNEAQ (reference sequence). The chain links TRBV7-9 to TRBJ1-6; possible D gene TRBD1, 5 bases. This clonotype originated in a man in his 60s in good health. Source material: blood. CDR3 amino acids: CASSLGGAGGNSPLHF. As DNA, the CDR3 is TGTGCCAGCAGCCTAGGTGGGGCGGGGGGTAATTCACCCCTCCACTTT.